This T cell receptor beta chain was sequenced for a study of kidney transplant recipient with SARS-CoV-2 infection. Germline V CDR1 and CDR2: LGHNA, YSLEER. Trimming took off 1 base at V and 3 bases at J, with 12 bases between the two ends. This CDR3 has 16 residues. Via MiXCR, TCRdb re-called the reads, giving one row per CDR3 protein. This table holds approximately 250,000 distinct CDR3 sequences, 29% found once. This clonotype appeared many times. The chain recombines TRBV4-3 with TRBJ2-2; D possibly corresponds to TRBD2 (6 bases). This sequence was found in a male patient in his thirties who had COVID-19 and was a kidney transplant recipient. Some T cells may be provided by the graft donor. Specimen: a blood sample, collected at baseline and on day 111 from a kidney transplant recipient. The CDR3 is CASSQGPGEDTGELFF. CDR3 in DNA: TGCGCCAGCAGCCAAGGGCCGGGGGAGGACACCGGGGAGCTGTTTTTT.